This TCR beta chain was sequenced during a study of cytomegalovirus exposure and HLA in healthy donors. The study, taken as a whole, reports: Immune exposure information comprised only CMV serostatus. For most subjects, TCR beta sequences were reported to predict HLA-A and HLA-B alleles with accuracy. As a later analysis revealed, the rate of TCR association differed by HLA locus, with DRB1 most and HLA-C fewest.

PCR primers comprised 60 Vbeta and 13 Jbeta primers. Clones were read by immunoSEQ multiplex PCR, and TCRdb kept only the in-frame ones, dropping some. The sample lists around 160,000 clones; 68% were seen once. This clone was seen a handful of times. Its specificity is unknown. The sequence was collected from a man aged 45-65 years in good health and CMV-seronegative. The sample comprised PBMCs.

The CDR3 loop is CASSSISSTGLYGYTF. CDR3 in DNA: TGTGCCAGCAGCTCCATATCCTCGACAGGACTCTATGGCTACACCTTC. The chain employs TRBV7-2 and TRBJ1-2; D might be TRBD1 (6 bases). CDR1 is SGHTA, CDR2 FQGNSA, per germline. CDR3 length: 16 amino acids. Between the trimmed V and J ends, which lost 4 bases and 4 bases, there was a span of 19 bases.